The rows below give T cell receptor beta chains drawn from one sample of a study of blood T cell repertoires in COVID-19. Assay used: immunoSEQ multiplex PCR; TCRdb lists only in-frame clones, some missing. The table has some 270,000 clones, 70% to 90% seen once. Sequencing input: PBMCs or T cells enriched from blood (not recorded which). All receptors derive from a woman in her twenties or thirties who had recovered from COVID-19. The CDR3 runs from the conserved cysteine through the conserved F or W. The D gene is left open where the match is weak. Where a row states a size, it is once, few, many or the class of an expanded clone; other rows omit it.

j_call d_call v_call clone_size cdr3_nt cdr3_aa
TRBJ1-6 TRBD1 TRBV3-1/TRBV3-2 . TGTGCCAGCAGCCAAGCCGTACCGGGACAGTTTAATTCACCCCTCCACTTT CASSQAVPGQFNSPLHF
TRBJ2-2 . TRBV7-9 . TGTGCCAGCAGCTTAGTAATAGAAAGCACCGGGGAGCTGTTTTTT CASSLVIESTGELFF
TRBJ1-4 . TRBV5-5 . TGTGCCAGCAGCTTGGCCCCCAGGGGTGAGGAAAAACTGTTTTTT CASSLAPRGEEKLFF
TRBJ1-4 TRBD1 TRBV30 . TGTGCCTGGAGTAGGACAGGGTATGAAAAACTGTTTTTT CAWSRTGYEKLFF
TRBJ1-5 . TRBV6-5 . TGTGCCAGCAACGTGGCCCGGGGTCAGCCCCAGCATTTT CASNVARGQPQHF
TRBJ1-4 TRBD1 TRBV15 . TGTGCCACCAGCAAACACCGACAGGGTGAAAAACTGTTTTTT CATSKHRQGEKLFF
TRBJ2-1 TRBD1 TRBV5-4 . TGTGCCAGCAGCGATCACGGGACAGGGAACAATGAGCAGTTCTTC CASSDHGTGNNEQFF
TRBJ2-7 . TRBV5-4 . TGTGCCAGCAGCCCCGAGGACAGTTCCGAGCAGTACTTC CASSPEDSSEQYF
TRBJ1-2 . TRBV3-1/TRBV3-2 . TGTGCCAGCAGCCAAGAAGCGGTTTCCCTCTATGGCTACACCTTC CASSQEAVSLYGYTF
TRBJ1-6 . TRBV5-1 . TGCGCCAGCAGCTTGTCAGGGCTTGATTCACCCCTCCACTTT CASSLSGLDSPLHF
TRBJ1-5 TRBD1 TRBV2 . TGTGCCAGCAGGGACAGGCGATATCAGCCCCAGCATTTT CASRDRRYQPQHF
TRBJ2-7 TRBD1 TRBV5-1 few TGCGCCAGCAGTCCTCCGGGACAGAAAGACGAGCAGTACTTC CASSPPGQKDEQYF
TRBJ1-3 . TRBV15 . TGTGCCACCAGCAGCTCACAGGGAAGAGGGAACACCATATATTTT CATSSSQGRGNTIYF
TRBJ1-5 . TRBV2 few TGTGCCAGCAGGGAACGAGTCGCCCAGCATTTT CASRERVAQHF
TRBJ1-1 . TRBV25-1 . TGTGCCAGCAGTGAATTTGGGGCACCCACTGAAGCTTTCTTT CASSEFGAPTEAFF
TRBJ2-1 TRBD2 TRBV7-2 . TGTGCCAGCAGCTTAGGCTCCCTCAGTCTAGCGGGGGGGCGGAATGAGCAGTTCTTC CASSLGSLSLAGGRNEQFF
TRBJ2-5 . TRBV9 . TGTGCCAGCAGCGTAGCCGGTGGGAGACTTACCGGGAGTTCGGAGACCCAGTACTTC CASSVAGGRLTGSSETQYF